Presented here are 9 T cell receptor beta chains from one specimen sequenced in a study of T cell clones after liver transplantation. Clones were read by immunoSEQ multiplex PCR, and TCRdb kept only the in-frame ones, dropping some. Here the sample spans 77,000 or so clones, 80% being singletons. The specimen comprised CD4+ T cells from blood, sampled 12 months after liver transplant. The receptors here all came from a human patient who received a liver transplant. Certain T cells may be donor cells from the graft.

The chain has TRBV2 and TRBJ1-1; unclear D gene. Germline V CDR1 and CDR2: SNHLY, FYNNEI. The CDR3 extends over 13 amino acids. V lost 1 base and J lost 5, with 8 bases in between. The CDR3 region is CASSEEVRTEAFF. DNA for the CDR3: TGTGCCAGCAGTGAAGAGGTAAGGACTGAAGCTTTCTTT.

The chain has TRBV2 and TRBJ2-2, with D uncertain. The V gene's germline CDR1 is SNHLY and CDR2 FYNNEI. V lost 6 bases and J lost 2, with 10 bases in between. The CDR3 consists of 14 residues. The CDR3 sequence is CASRTSLNTGELFF. The CDR3 DNA follows: TGTGCCAGCAGGACCTCACTCAACACCGGGGAGCTGTTTTTT.

This rearrangement joins TRBV11-2 to TRBJ2-1; D assignment may be TRBD1 or TRBD2 (6 bases each). Germline assignment: CDR1 SGHAT and CDR2 FQNNGV. Trimming took off 0 bases at V and 1 base at J, with 16 bases between the two ends. The CDR3 runs 18 residues. In nucleotides, the CDR3 is TGTGCCAGCAGCTTAGATCGTGTAGTAGGGGGGTCCTACAATGAGCAGTTCTTC. Translating it yields CASSLDRVVGGSYNEQFF.

The V call is TRBV10-2, the J call TRBJ2-7; 10 nucleotides match TRBD1. The ends lost 6 bases at V and 2 bases at J; junction bases unmatched: 4. CDR3 length: 14 amino acids. CDR1 WSHSY and CDR2 SAAADI come from the germline V gene. The CDR3, as DNA: TGCGCCAGCAGAGGGGACAGGGGCCCCTACGAGCAGTACTTC. It codes for CASRGDRGPYEQYF.

The V and J genes are TRBV7-2 and TRBJ2-3; no clear D gene. Germline CDR1 is SGHTA and CDR2 is FQGNSA. Trimming took 2 bases from V and 3 from J, leaving 9 bases between them. The CDR3 is 14 amino acids. The CDR3 sequence is CASSLRVGTDTQYF. The CDR3 DNA follows: TGTGCCAGCAGCTTAAGGGTGGGGACAGATACGCAGTATTTT.

The chain joins TRBV18 to TRBJ2-3; 8 bases fit TRBD2. The trim removed 5 bases at V and 5 bases at J, leaving 9 bases unmatched. CDR3 length: 15 amino acids. From germline, CDR1 is KGHSH and CDR2 LQKENI. The CDR3 coding sequence is TGTGCCAGCTCATTGTCGGGAGGGCCAATAGATACGCAGTATTTT. This sequence encodes CASSLSGGPIDTQYF.

This rearrangement joins TRBV29-1 to TRBJ2-5; the D call may be TRBD1 or TRBD2 (6 bases each). V lost 7 bases and J 1 base, leaving 19 bases between the germline ends. The CDR3 has 15 residues. CDR1 and CDR2 from the germline V gene are SQVTM and ANQGSEA. The CDR3 DNA is TGCAGCGCCTACCAAGGGGGGACTCCCCAAGAGACCCAGTACTTC. Its protein is CSAYQGGTPQETQYF.

This chain links TRBV10-3 with TRBJ2-7; possibly TRBD1 or TRBD2 for D (6 bases each). V was pared by 3 bases and J by 3 bases, with 12 bases between. Germline assignment: CDR1 ENHRY and CDR2 SYGVKD. The CDR3 spans 14 residues. The DNA of the CDR3 is TGTGCCATCAGTGAAGGGGGGAACTACTACGAGCAGTACTTC. It yields the protein CAISEGGNYYEQYF.

This clone has just a few counts. The V call is TRBV10-1, the J call TRBJ2-3; D might be TRBD2 (5 bases). The germline CDR1 and CDR2 sequences are WNHNN and SYGVQD (reference sequence). The CDR3 length is 15 residues. Between the trimmed V and J ends, which lost 6 bases and 1 base, there was a span of 14 bases. The DNA of the CDR3 is TGCGCCAGCAGCTCGCGGGCCGGGGGCACAGATACGCAGTATTTT. Translated, it gives CASSSRAGGTDTQYF.